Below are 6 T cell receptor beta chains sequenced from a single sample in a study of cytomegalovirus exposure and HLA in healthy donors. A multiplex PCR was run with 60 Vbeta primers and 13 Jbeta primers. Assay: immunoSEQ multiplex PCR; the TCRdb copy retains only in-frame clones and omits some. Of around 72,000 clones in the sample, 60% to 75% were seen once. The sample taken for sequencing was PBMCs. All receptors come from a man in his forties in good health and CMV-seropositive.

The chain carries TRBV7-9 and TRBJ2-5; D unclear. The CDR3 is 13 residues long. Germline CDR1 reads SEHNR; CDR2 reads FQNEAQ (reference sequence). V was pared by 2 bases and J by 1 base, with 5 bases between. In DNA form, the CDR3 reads TGTGCCAGCAGCTTATACGGCCAAGAGACCCAGTACTTC. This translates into CASSLYGQETQYF.

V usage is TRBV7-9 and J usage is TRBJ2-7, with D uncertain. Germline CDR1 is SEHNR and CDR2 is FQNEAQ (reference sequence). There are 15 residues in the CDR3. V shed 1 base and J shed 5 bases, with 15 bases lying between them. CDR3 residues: CASSLGGWQFNEQYF. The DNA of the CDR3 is TGTGCCAGCAGCTTAGGAGGTTGGCAGTTCAACGAGCAGTACTTC.

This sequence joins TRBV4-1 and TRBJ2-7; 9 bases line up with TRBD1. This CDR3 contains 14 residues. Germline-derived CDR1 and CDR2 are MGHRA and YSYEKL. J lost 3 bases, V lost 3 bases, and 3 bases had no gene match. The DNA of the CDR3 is TGCGCCAGCAGCCAGAGACAGGGGGGCTACGAGCAGTACTTC. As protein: CASSQRQGGYEQYF.

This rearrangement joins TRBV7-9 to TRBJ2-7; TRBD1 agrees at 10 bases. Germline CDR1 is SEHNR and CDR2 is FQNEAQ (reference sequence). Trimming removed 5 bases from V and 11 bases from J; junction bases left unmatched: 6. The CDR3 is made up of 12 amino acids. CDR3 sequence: CASSLGTGEKYF. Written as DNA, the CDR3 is TGTGCCAGCAGCCTCGGGACAGGGGAGAAGTACTTC.

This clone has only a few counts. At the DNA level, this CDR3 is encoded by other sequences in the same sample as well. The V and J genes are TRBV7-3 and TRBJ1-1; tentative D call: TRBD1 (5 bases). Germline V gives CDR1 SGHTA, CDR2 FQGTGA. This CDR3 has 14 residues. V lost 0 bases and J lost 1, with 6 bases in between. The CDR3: CASSLTGENTEAFF. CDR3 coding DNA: TGTGCCAGCAGCTTAACAGGGGAGAACACTGAAGCTTTCTTT.

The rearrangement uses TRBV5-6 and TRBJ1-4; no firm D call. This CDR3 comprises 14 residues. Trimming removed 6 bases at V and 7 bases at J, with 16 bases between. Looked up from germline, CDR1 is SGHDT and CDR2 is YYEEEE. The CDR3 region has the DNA TGTGCCAGCAACCTCCGGGCCGGGAGTGAAAAACTGTTTTTT. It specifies CASNLRAGSEKLFF.